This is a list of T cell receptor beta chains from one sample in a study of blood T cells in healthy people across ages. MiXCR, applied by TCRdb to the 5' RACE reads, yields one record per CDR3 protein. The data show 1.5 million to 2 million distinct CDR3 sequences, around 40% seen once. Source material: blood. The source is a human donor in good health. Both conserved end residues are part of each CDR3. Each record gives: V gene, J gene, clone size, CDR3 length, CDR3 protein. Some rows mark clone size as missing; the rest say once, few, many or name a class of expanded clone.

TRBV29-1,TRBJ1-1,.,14,CSVVRGQLNTEAFF
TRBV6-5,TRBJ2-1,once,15,CASSVPGTSGREQFF
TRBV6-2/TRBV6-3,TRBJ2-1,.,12,CASGQIYNEQFF
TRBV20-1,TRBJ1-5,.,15,CSARDWRQSNQPQHF
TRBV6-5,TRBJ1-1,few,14,CASSLSRTGTEAFF
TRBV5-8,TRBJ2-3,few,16,CASSPGGEWYTDTQYF
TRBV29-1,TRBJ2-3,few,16,CSATGTSGGAVDTQYF
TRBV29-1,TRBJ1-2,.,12,CSVGGAGVGYTF
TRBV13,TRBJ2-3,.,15,CASRPSTSGTDTQYF
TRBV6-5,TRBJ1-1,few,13,CASRETGNTEAFF
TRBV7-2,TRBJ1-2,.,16,CASSWGPKEAVYGYTF
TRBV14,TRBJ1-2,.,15,CASSQGPRGGYGYTF
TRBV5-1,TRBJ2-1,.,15,CASSLDEPSYNEQFF
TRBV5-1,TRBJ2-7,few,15,CASSSTGTIYYEQYF
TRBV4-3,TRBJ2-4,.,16,CASSPQKSGTPKKQYF
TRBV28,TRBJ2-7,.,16,CASSFGTQDFSYEQYF
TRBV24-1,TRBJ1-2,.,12,CATSQDSYGYTF
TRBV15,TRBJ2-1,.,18,CATSRDYRKRGGKNEQFF
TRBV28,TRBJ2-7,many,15,CASGTIGTGHYEQYF
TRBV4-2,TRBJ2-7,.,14,CASSQDPAYYEQYF
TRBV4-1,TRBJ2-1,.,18,CASSQGGGGQGARDEQFF
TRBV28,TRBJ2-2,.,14,CASSPPGGYGELFF
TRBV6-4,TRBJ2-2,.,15,CASSDSGRGTGELFF
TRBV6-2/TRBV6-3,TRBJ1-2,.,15,CASRPTGTGAYGYTF
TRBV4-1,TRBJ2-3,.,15,CASSLPGLARHTQYF
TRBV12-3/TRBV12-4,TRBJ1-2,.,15,CASSSSLTGSYGYTF
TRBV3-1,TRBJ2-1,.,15,CASSQDPGSDNEQFF
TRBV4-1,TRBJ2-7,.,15,CASSPSGARPYEQYF
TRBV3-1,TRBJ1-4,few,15,CASSLTGPLNEKLFF
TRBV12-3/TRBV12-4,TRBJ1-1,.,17,CASSLIYRDREGTEAFF
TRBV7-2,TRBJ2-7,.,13,CASNLGGSYEQYF
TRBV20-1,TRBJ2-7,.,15,CSAELGRQLAYEQYF
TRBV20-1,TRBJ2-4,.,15,CSGTGGILAKNIQYF
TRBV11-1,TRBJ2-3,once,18,CASSLEPGLAGAWDTQYF
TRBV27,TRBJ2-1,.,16,CVSSSWTSGIYNEQFF
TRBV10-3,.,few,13,CAIRVNGDYEQYF